Listed below are T cell receptor beta chains from one sample, sequenced in a study of blood T cell repertoires in COVID-19. Assay used: immunoSEQ multiplex PCR; TCRdb lists only in-frame clones, some missing. The table shows about 320,000 clones, with under 90% occurring only once. Sequencing used PBMCs or T cells enriched from blood (not recorded which). These receptors were taken from a man in his 60s who had recovered from COVID-19. Both conserved end residues are part of each CDR3. A D gene is named only where the DNA matches it firmly. Clone size appears in some rows only: once, few, many, or a class for an expanded clone.

.	TRBJ2-5	.	TRBV28	TGTGCCAGCAGTTTTGCGGGCGTCCAAGAGACCCAGTACTTC	CASSFAGVQETQYF
few	TRBJ2-3	TRBD1	TRBV18	TGTGCCAGCTCACCAGGGACAGGGTCCCAAGATACGCAGTATTTT	CASSPGTGSQDTQYF
.	TRBJ1-2	.	TRBV28	TGTGCCAGCAGTTTATTCAAGGCGGTAAACTATGGCTACACCTTC	CASSLFKAVNYGYTF
once	TRBJ1-3	.	TRBV11-2	TGTGCCAGCAGCTCCACAGACTCTGGAAACACCATATATTTT	CASSSTDSGNTIYF
.	TRBJ1-1	TRBD1	TRBV5-1	TGCGCCAGCAGCCTAGACAGGGCGGTCACTGAAGCTTTCTTT	CASSLDRAVTEAFF
.	TRBJ2-2	TRBD1	TRBV10-2	TGCGCCAGCAGATTCGACAGGGGAAACACCGGGGAGCTGTTTTTT	CASRFDRGNTGELFF
.	TRBJ2-1	TRBD1	TRBV28	TGTGCCAGCAGTTGGACAGGGAGCTACAATGAGCAGTTCTTC	CASSWTGSYNEQFF
.	TRBJ2-3	TRBD2	TRBV10-1	TGCGCCAGCAGTGAGTCGGGGAGCGGGAGGACAGATACGCAGTATTTT	CASSESGSGRTDTQYF
.	TRBJ2-7	.	TRBV6-1	TGTGCCAGCAGTGATTTTGCGGGGACCTACGAGCAGTACTTC	CASSDFAGTYEQYF
once	TRBJ2-3	TRBD1	TRBV10-3	TGTGCCAGCACGGGACAGGGTGTGAATACGCAGTATTTT	CASTGQGVNTQYF
few	TRBJ2-7	TRBD2	TRBV2	TGTGCCAGCAGTGTTGGCATAAGCGGGAGGTACGAGCAGTACTTC	CASSVGISGRYEQYF
.	TRBJ2-5	.	TRBV29-1	TGCAGCGTTGTGGAGGGTGCGACCCAAGAGACCCAGTACTTC	CSVVEGATQETQYF
.	TRBJ2-7	.	TRBV14	TGTGCCAGCAGCCAAGAAGCAGGGTTCCCCTACGAGCAGTACTTC	CASSQEAGFPYEQYF
.	TRBJ1-4	.	TRBV4-2	TGTGCCAGCAGCCAGAGGACAGTCGGGGCAACTAATGAAAAACTGTTTTTT	CASSQRTVGATNEKLFF
.	TRBJ2-1	.	TRBV6-2/TRBV6-3	TGTGCCAGCAGTCCGGCCGGGAGCTACAATGAGCAGTTCTTC	CASSPAGSYNEQFF
once	TRBJ1-4	TRBD1	TRBV28	TGTGCCAGCAGTTCAACAGGGGGATTTAATGAAAAACTGTTTTTT	CASSSTGGFNEKLFF
.	TRBJ2-6	.	TRBV4-1	TGCGCCAGCAGCCAAGATGGTTGGGCGATTGGGGCCAACGTCCTGACTTTC	CASSQDGWAIGANVLTF
.	TRBJ2-7	.	TRBV28	TGTGCCAGCACCACTTACCTGGTCTACGAGCAGTACTTC	CASTTYLVYEQYF
.	TRBJ2-6	TRBD1	TRBV18	TGTGCCAGCTCAAGACCGCAGGGGGCTGGGGCCAACGTCCTGACTTTC	CASSRPQGAGANVLTF